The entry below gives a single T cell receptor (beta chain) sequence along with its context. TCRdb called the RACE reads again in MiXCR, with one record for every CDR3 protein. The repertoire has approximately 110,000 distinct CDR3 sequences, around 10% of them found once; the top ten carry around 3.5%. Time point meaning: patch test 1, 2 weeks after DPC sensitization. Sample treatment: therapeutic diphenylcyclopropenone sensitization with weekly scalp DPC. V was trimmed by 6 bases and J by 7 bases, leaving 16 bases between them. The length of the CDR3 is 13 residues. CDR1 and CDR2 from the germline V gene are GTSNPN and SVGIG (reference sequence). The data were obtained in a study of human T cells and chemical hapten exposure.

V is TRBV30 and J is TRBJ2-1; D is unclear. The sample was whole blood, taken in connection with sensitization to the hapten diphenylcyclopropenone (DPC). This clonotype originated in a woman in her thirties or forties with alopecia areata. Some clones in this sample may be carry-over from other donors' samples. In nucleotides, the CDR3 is TGTGCCTGTAAAGATTGGCGTCCTAATGAGCAGTTCTTC. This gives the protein CACKDWRPNEQFF.